Presented here are 6 T cell receptor beta chains from one specimen sequenced in a study of response to subunit inactivated influenza vaccine listed by TCRdb under 2018. Library preparation was by RT-PCR. Sequencing instrument: Illumina HiSeq 2500. TCRdb handled the public reads itself, with Q25 trimming in fastp and clone calling in MiXCR, and kept productive beta chains. Entries that share a CDR3 protein sequence are merged under the most common genes and DNA. The sample table lists about 650,000 distinct CDR3 sequences, about 15% of them with a count of one. 6% to 9.5% of the sample is taken by the ten largest. The sequenced sample was PBMCs from blood, obtained 14 to 15 days before vaccination. These receptors were collected from a man aged 50 or older who received an inactivated influenza vaccine. Donor details come from another sample of the same person, matched by shared clones.

This clonotype appeared a few times. The chain has TRBV11-2 and TRBJ1-2; D is uncertain. Germline CDR1 is SGHAT and CDR2 is FQNNGV. The CDR3 consists of 13 residues. V lost 8 bases, J lost 6 bases, and 16 bases lay in between. CDR3 DNA: TGTGCCAGCGGTGTTCCACATCTCGATGGCTACACCTTC. Residues: CASGVPHLDGYTF.

This clonotype was detected a few times. The chain joins TRBV20-1 to TRBJ2-3; the match to TRBD1 covers 8 bases. The J segment lost 4 bases and the V segment lost 5 bases, leaving 14 bases of the junction unmatched. The CDR3 covers 16 residues. Looked up from germline, CDR1 is DFQATT and CDR2 is SNEGSKA (reference sequence). Written as DNA, the CDR3 is TGCAGTGCTCCGTATCAGGGGGCGCATGATGCAGATACGCAGTATTTT. Its protein is CSAPYQGAHDADTQYF.

This chain connects TRBV23-1 to TRBJ1-2; no definite D call. TRBV23-1 carries the ORF label, with uncertain function. Trimming shortened V by 2 bases and J by 8 bases, and 18 bases separated the two germline ends. CDR3 size: 15 residues. CDR3 nucleotide sequence: TGCGCCAGCAGTCAAGAGTCGGGAAAACTATGGGGCTACACCTTC. Translating gives CASSQESGKLWGYTF.

This clonotype was detected many times. The V call is TRBV18, the J call TRBJ1-1, with D perhaps TRBD1 (5 bases). Germline V CDR1 and CDR2: KGHSH, LQKENI. Trimming pared 10 bases from V and 1 base from J, leaving 13 bases between. The CDR3 loop spans 13 amino acids. CDR3 residues: CANSRDPNTEAFF. DNA for the CDR3: TGTGCCAATAGCAGGGACCCGAACACTGAAGCTTTCTTT.

Only a few counts were recorded for this clonotype. The chain recombines TRBV3-1 with TRBJ2-1; 8 bases map to TRBD2. This CDR3 region has 15 residues. Germline V CDR1 and CDR2: LGHDT, YNNKEL (reference sequence). The V gene end was trimmed by 5 bases and the J gene end by 5 bases; junction bases not matched to a gene: 8. CDR3 amino acids: CASSYAGGGNNEQFF. Written as DNA, the CDR3 is TGTGCCAGCAGCTACGCTGGCGGGGGGAACAATGAGCAGTTCTTC.

The chain has TRBV28 and TRBJ2-3, with D possibly TRBD2 on 5 matching bases. V lost 1 base, J lost 1 base, and 12 bases lay in between. From germline, CDR1 is MDHEN and CDR2 SYDVKM. This CDR3 spans 16 amino acids. CDR3 residues: CASSLFGGGGTDTQYF. The CDR3, as DNA: TGTGCCAGCAGTTTATTCGGCGGAGGAGGCACAGATACGCAGTATTTT.